This T cell receptor (beta chain) appears in the sequencing data of a study of persistence of HIV-infected CD4 T cells. Whole-study context: Two participants gave one leukapheresis sample; others gave up to roughly 180 mL blood repeatedly. Study-wide results and limits: TCR analyses could not target the rare provirus-carrying CMV-responding cells.

CDR1 is KGHSH and CDR2 is LQKENI in the germline V gene. V lost 3 bases and J 2 bases, leaving 17 bases between the germline ends. The CDR3 spans 16 residues. Cells were stimulated nonspecifically with anti-CD3/anti-CD28 magnetic beads. Sorting of responding CD4+ T cells relied on upregulated CD40 ligand together with CD69. Stimulated PBMCs had first been depleted of CD8+ T cells. Comment on this clone: The antigen remains undetermined.

This was the immunoSEQ version 4 assay in survey mode. The assay was immunoSEQ multiplex PCR, and TCRdb's table has in-frame clones only and misses some. The data show under 50,000 clones, with 80% to 95% seen just once and under 2% held by the top ten. Sequencing used CD4+ T cells sorted from PBMCs after 18-hour stimulation, obtained from a patient who received antiretroviral therapy. The genes are TRBV18 and TRBJ2-7; D perhaps matches TRBD1 (6 bases). This sequence originates from an adult man with HIV who was CMV-seropositive. CDR3 region: CASSPPGTTGTYEQYF. Written as DNA, the CDR3 is TGTGCCAGCTCACCTCCCGGGACAACTGGAACCTACGAGCAGTACTTC. Full variable domain (outside the CDR3, taken from reference TRBV18 and TRBJ2-7): NAGVMQNPRHLVRRRGQEARLRCSPMKGHSHVYWYRQLPEEGLKFMVYLQKENIIDESGMPKERFSAEFPKEGPSILRIQQVVRGDSAAYFCASSPPGTTGTYEQYFGPGTRLTVT.